This entry concerns a single T cell receptor (beta chain). The sample holds a few counts of this clone. What antigen it recognizes has not been identified. No base quality values were provided; no much bigger clone lies one nucleotide off. The data originate from a study of blood T cell repertoires in COVID-19 (dated by TCRdb to 2019 to 2021). Turning to the overall study: The collaborator samples originated in the United States, Italy and Spain and spanned the acute and convalescent phases of COVID-19. The repertoires were released in a freely available public database intended as a resource for research on the immune response to SARS-CoV-2. The samples were drawn from two sources: the first 160 participants of the ongoing ImmuneRACE study, and 1,200 or so subjects contributed by 6 global collaborators. A de-identified subject ID, COVID-19 status, age in years and sex were almost always included in the sample metadata. Where available, HLA class I and class II types were taken from metadata supplied by the sample provider and were not determined by assay-based typing. The prospective study material was composed of cDNA or gDNA derived from T cells, B-cell-depleted T cells, or PBMCs. Deeply sampled blood TCRbeta repertoires from subjects exposed to, actively infected with, or recovered from COVID-19 were included in the dataset.

The CDR3 measures 13 amino acids from cysteine to phenylalanine. Only the CDR3 DNA is retained, 39 bases long and in frame from the first base. V and J are truncated by 5 bases and 3 bases respectively, leaving an intervening sequence of 10 bases. Each collaborating institution followed its own protocols to collect whole blood in K2EDTA tubes. For TCRbeta analysis, collaborators shipped samples in one of three forms: frozen whole blood, isolated PBMCs, or DNA extracted from either of those sample types. TCRbeta CDR3 regions were amplified from genomic DNA by means of the immunoSEQ Assay, a bias-controlled multiplex PCR. Concerning the study's data processing: Nucleated cell counts per sample were estimated from amplification of reference gene primers within the assay. Sequence reads were collapsed and filtered to measure the absolute abundance of every unique TCRbeta CDR3 rearrangement. Productive Simpson clonality was computed per sample as the square root of Simpson's diversity index over productive rearrangements. The immuneACCESS repertoire file appears here via TCRdb, limited to in-frame rearrangements. These files lack a portion of the clones; in checked studies, under half of the deficit traces to unresolved V genes, and the cause of the others is not known. The DNA was the basis for D and trimming; V, J and clone size are from that table. The sample table contains roughly 120,000 clones; only one count was recorded for 75% to 90% of them. The top ten constitute about 13% of the sample.

Broad study findings and their caveats: Clinical and demographic metadata were provided uncurated, with the amount varying by source and participant.

The sequence was collected from a human donor in a cohort sampled during active COVID-19. The chain employs TRBV12-3 or TRBV12-4 and TRBJ1-2; the D segment could be TRBD1, given 5 matching bases. Material: peripheral blood. The sequenced DNA is TGTGCCAGCAGTACCGGGGACTACTATGGCTACACCTTC. Its translation is CASSTGDYYGYTF.